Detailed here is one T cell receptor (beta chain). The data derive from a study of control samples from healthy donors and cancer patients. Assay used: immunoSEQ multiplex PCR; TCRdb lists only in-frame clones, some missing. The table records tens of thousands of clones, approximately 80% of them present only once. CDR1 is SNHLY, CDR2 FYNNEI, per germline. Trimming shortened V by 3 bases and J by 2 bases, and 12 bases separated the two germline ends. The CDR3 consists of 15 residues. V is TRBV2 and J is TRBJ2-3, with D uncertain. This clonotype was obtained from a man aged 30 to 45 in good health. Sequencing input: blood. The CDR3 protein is CASSDNYPTTDTQYF. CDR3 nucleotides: TGTGCCAGCAGTGATAACTATCCGACCACAGATACGCAGTATTTT.